The 10 T cell receptor beta chains reported below all come from one sample, sequenced in a study of cytomegalovirus exposure and HLA in healthy donors (dated by TCRdb to the late 2010s). Libraries were made using the immunoSEQ multiplex PCR assay. For the multiplex PCR, a mixture combining 60 forward primers for TCR Vbeta segments and 13 reverse primers for TCR Jbeta segments was used. Sourced from immuneACCESS, this table was stored by TCRdb with only in-frame sequences that have V and J called. A share of the clones is absent; for the studies checked, an unresolved V gene accounts for under half, and the remainder has no known explanation. This sample has some 240,000 clones in its table, and approximately 91% of those were observed once. In total, the top ten clones hold 1.5% to 2% of the sample. The sample comprised PBMCs. These receptors all stem from a girl aged 2 to 9 in good health and CMV-seronegative.

The chain has TRBV2 and TRBJ2-1; 8 nucleotides match TRBD2. V gave up 5 bases and J gave up 6 bases; unmatched junction bases: 18. Germline CDR1 reads SNHLY; CDR2 reads FYNNEI. This CDR3 spans 18 amino acids. The CDR3 loop is CASSLEASLAGIGNEQFF. CDR3 nucleotide sequence: TGTGCCAGCAGTCTAGAAGCTAGTTTAGCGGGAATCGGCAATGAGCAGTTCTTC.

This clone was picked up one time. The rearrangement links TRBV7-7 to TRBJ2-5, with D tentatively TRBD2 (6 bases). The length of the CDR3 is 14 residues. V was shortened by 3 bases and J by 6 bases, with 14 bases between the two germline ends. The germline V gene encodes CDR1 SSHAT and CDR2 FNYEAQ (reference sequence). CDR3 coding DNA: TGTGCCAGCAGCTTCACCCGGGGGATGAAGACCCAGTACTTC. It encodes CASSFTRGMKTQYF.

The chain couples TRBV27 to TRBJ2-5; TRBD1 matches 11 bases. The closer fit of TRBJ2-7 to the DNA end suggests the J call may be wrong. This CDR3 comprises 13 residues. CDR1 and CDR2 (germline): MNHEY, SMNVEV (reference sequence). The CDR3 bases are TGTGCCAGCAAGGGACAGGGGGCCTACGAGCAGTACTTC. The encoded protein is CASKGQGAYEQYF.

The rearrangement uses TRBV18 and TRBJ2-2, with 12 nucleotides matching TRBD1. The J segment lost 4 bases and the V segment lost 4 bases, leaving 7 bases of the junction unmatched. This CDR3 has 17 residues. The V gene's germline CDR1 is KGHSH and CDR2 LQKENI. DNA for the CDR3: TGTGCCAGCTCACGCCAGGGACAGGGGGCGAGCACCGGGGAGCTGTTTTTT. Amino acid sequence: CASSRQGQGASTGELFF.

V is TRBV5-1 and J is TRBJ2-2; D uncertain. CDR3 length: 13 residues. Germline assignment: CDR1 SGHRS and CDR2 YFSETQ. The CDR3 DNA reads TGCGCTTCCGGAGCTGTAAACACCGGGGAGCTGTTTTTT. Its protein product is CASGAVNTGELFF.

The V gene is TRBV6-4, the J gene TRBJ1-5; D is uncertain. Trimming left V 2 bases short and J 1 base short, with 24 bases between. Germline V CDR1 and CDR2: MRHNA, SNTAGT. CDR3 length: 20 residues. In DNA form, the CDR3 reads TGTGCCAGCAGTGACCCTTGTTGGGCCTCTCCTCATAGGAGCAATCAGCCCCAGCATTTT. Translation gives CASSDPCWASPHRSNQPQHF.

The rearrangement uses TRBV5-4 and TRBJ2-2, with 8 positions matching TRBD2. The CDR3 has 19 amino acids. CDR1 and CDR2 from the germline V gene are SGHNT and YYREEE (reference sequence). The V and J ends lost 4 bases and 4 bases, in that order; junction bases with no gene match: 18. Here the CDR3 DNA reads TGTGCCAGCAGCGTGGACTCCCCGGGACTAGGCATTTCCACCGGGGAGCTGTTTTTT. Amino acid sequence: CASSVDSPGLGISTGELFF.

This clone was seen a few times. The chain is built from TRBV18 and TRBJ1-6; the match to TRBD1 covers 7 bases. J lost 6 bases, V lost 4 bases, and 9 bases had no gene match. The germline V gene has CDR1 KGHSH and CDR2 LQKENI. The CDR3 consists of 16 residues. The CDR3 coding sequence is TGTGCCAGCTCACTTAAGGGGGCCGGCGGTAATTCACCCCTCCACTTT. Residues: CASSLKGAGGNSPLHF.

The V gene is TRBV4-1, the J gene TRBJ2-7; the match to TRBD2 covers 11 bases. Trimming removed 3 bases from V and 4 bases from J; junction bases left unmatched: 5. This CDR3 is built from 15 residues. Germline CDR1 is MGHRA and CDR2 is YSYEKL. This CDR3 is CASSQTLAGDYEQYF. The CDR3 bases are TGCGCCAGCAGCCAGACACTAGCGGGAGATTACGAGCAGTACTTC.

The sample holds one count of this clone. The V call is TRBV21-1, the J call TRBJ1-1; the table's D call of TRBD1 was not tested on the DNA. TRBV21-1 is a recognized pseudogene. There are 13 residues in the CDR3. CDR3: CASSAEGGTEAFF. The CDR3 nucleotides are TGTGCCAGCAGCGCCGAAGGGGGTACTGAAGCTTTCTTT.